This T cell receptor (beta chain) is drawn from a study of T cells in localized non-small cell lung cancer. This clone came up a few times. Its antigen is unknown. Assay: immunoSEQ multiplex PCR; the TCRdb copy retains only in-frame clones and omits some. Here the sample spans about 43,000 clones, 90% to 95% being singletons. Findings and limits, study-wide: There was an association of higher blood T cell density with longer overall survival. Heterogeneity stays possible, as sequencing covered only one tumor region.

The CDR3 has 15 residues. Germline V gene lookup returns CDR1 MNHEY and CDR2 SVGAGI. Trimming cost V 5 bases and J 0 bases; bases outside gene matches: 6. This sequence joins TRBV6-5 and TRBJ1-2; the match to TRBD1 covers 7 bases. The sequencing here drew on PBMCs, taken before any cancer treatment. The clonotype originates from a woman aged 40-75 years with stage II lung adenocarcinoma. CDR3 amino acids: CASSPDRAANYGYTF. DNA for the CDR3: TGTGCCAGCAGTCCCGACAGGGCGGCTAACTATGGCTACACCTTC.